Listed below are T cell receptor beta chains from one sample, sequenced in a study of blood T cells in healthy people across ages. TCRdb processed the 5' RACE reads anew with MiXCR; each CDR3 protein has one entry. The table records about 1,500,000 distinct CDR3 sequences, about 28% of them present only once. The source material was blood. All receptors come from a woman aged 25 to 45 in good health. CDR3s include the opening cysteine and the closing phenylalanine or tryptophan. D genes are given only for firm matches. The listing skips clone size in some rows; elsewhere it reads once, few, many or a size class.

d_call j_call v_call clone_size cdr3_aa cdr3_nt
TRBD1 TRBJ1-5 TRBV20-1 many CSARATSGQGWNQPQHF TGCAGTGCTAGAGCCACCTCCGGACAGGGGTGGAATCAGCCCCAGCATTTT
NA TRBJ1-1 TRBV27 NA CASMSGGANTEAFF TGTGCCAGCATGTCGGGGGGTGCGAACACTGAAGCTTTCTTT
NA TRBJ1-6 TRBV7-6 few CASSLDRLEDSPLHF TGTGCCAGCAGCTTAGACAGGTTGGAGGATTCACCCCTCCACTTT
TRBD1 TRBJ2-7 TRBV28 few CASSFPPLRDRHSYEQYF TGTGCCAGCAGCTTTCCACCACTCCGGGACAGGCACTCCTACGAGCAGTACTTC
TRBD1 TRBJ1-5 TRBV12-3/TRBV12-4 NA CASSYDRAPSPQHF TGTGCCAGCAGTTACGACAGGGCCCCGTCGCCCCAGCATTTT
NA TRBJ1-5 TRBV7-9 NA CASSLEDGQPQHF TGTGCCAGCAGCTTAGAGGACGGACAGCCCCAGCATTTT
NA TRBJ1-6 TRBV9 many CASSVDSNSPLHF TGTGCCAGCAGCGTTGACAGTAATTCACCCCTCCACTTT
TRBD2 TRBJ2-3 TRBV5-1 few CASSAGLETDTQYF TGCGCCAGCAGCGCCGGACTAGAGACAGATACGCAGTATTTT
TRBD1 TRBJ2-7 TRBV5-1 NA CAGSHPGTAYEQYF TGCGCCGGCAGCCACCCAGGGACAGCCTACGAGCAGTACTTC
TRBD1 TRBJ2-3 TRBV20-1 NA CSARRQGATDTQYF TGCAGTGCTAGACGACAGGGTGCCACAGATACGCAGTATTTT
NA TRBJ2-3 TRBV29-1 NA CVTAEPSTDTQYF TGCGTAACGGCGGAGCCTAGCACAGATACGCAGTATTTT
TRBD1 TRBJ2-3 TRBV20-1 few CSAREGRDSYTDTQYF TGCAGTGCTAGAGAGGGACGGGACAGCTACACAGATACGCAGTATTTT
NA TRBJ1-4 TRBV5-1 few CASSLGPERNEKLFF TGCGCCAGCAGCTTGGGGCCAGAAAGAAATGAAAAACTGTTTTTT
NA TRBJ2-3 TRBV10-3 few CAISESDDRPTDTQYF TGTGCCATCAGTGAGTCGGACGACAGACCCACAGATACGCAGTATTTT
TRBD1 TRBJ1-2 TRBV11-2 few CASSADRLYGYTF TGTGCCAGCAGCGCGGACAGGCTGTATGGCTACACCTTC
NA TRBJ2-7 TRBV29-1 many CSVYLAYEQYF TGCAGCGTTTATCTAGCCTACGAGCAGTACTTC
NA TRBJ2-7 TRBV29-1 many CSVTGRPRAEQYF TGCAGCGTGACCGGCAGGCCGCGGGCCGAGCAGTACTTC
NA TRBJ2-7 TRBV6-2/TRBV6-3 many CASSSTRPYEQYF TGTGCCAGCAGCTCAACTCGTCCCTACGAGCAGTACTTC
NA TRBJ2-7 TRBV5-6 few CASSPFFGDEQYF TGTGCCAGCAGTCCTTTCTTCGGTGACGAGCAGTACTTC
NA TRBJ1-4 TRBV3-1 few CASSQWYGEKLFF TGTGCCAGCAGCCAGTGGTATGGTGAAAAACTGTTTTTT
NA TRBJ1-1 TRBV11-2 NA CASSPFAGPNTEAFF TGTGCCAGCAGCCCCTTCGCAGGGCCTAACACTGAAGCTTTCTTT
NA TRBJ2-1 TRBV15 NA CATNRQGASGTTYNEQFF TGTGCCACCAACAGGCAGGGGGCGAGCGGGACAACCTACAATGAGCAGTTCTTC
NA TRBJ1-5 TRBV9 NA CASSVEGPNQPQHF TGTGCCAGCAGCGTAGAAGGGCCCAATCAGCCCCAGCATTTT
NA TRBJ2-5 TRBV2 NA CASRVTVQETQYF TGTGCCAGCAGGGTAACAGTCCAAGAGACCCAGTACTTC
NA TRBJ2-1 TRBV18 NA CASSPTLGDYNEQFF TGTGCCAGCTCACCGACCCTAGGGGATTACAATGAGCAGTTCTTC
NA TRBJ2-1 TRBV9 many CASSDGSMGEQFF TGTGCCAGCAGCGATGGGAGCATGGGTGAGCAGTTCTTC
NA TRBJ2-7 TRBV7-8 NA CASSLSAEYEQYF TGTGCCAGCAGCTTATCGGCCGAGTACGAGCAGTACTTC
TRBD2 TRBJ2-1 TRBV20-1 NA CSAQRGGAYSEQFF TGCAGTGCCCAGCGCGGGGGGGCCTACAGTGAGCAGTTCTTC
NA TRBJ2-5 TRBV20-1 few CRARGGPETQYF TGCAGGGCTAGGGGCGGGCCAGAGACCCAGTACTTC
NA TRBJ1-2 TRBV7-9 few CASSLAVQGHGYTF TGTGCCAGCAGCTTAGCGGTACAGGGACACGGCTACACCTTC
NA TRBJ2-7 TRBV29-1 many CSALITYEQYF TGCAGCGCGCTCATCACCTACGAGCAGTACTTC
NA TRBJ1-1 TRBV30 NA CAWNDPGFGPEAFF TGTGCCTGGAACGATCCAGGATTTGGGCCTGAAGCTTTCTTT
NA TRBJ2-2 TRBV12-3/TRBV12-4 NA CASRSLSGELFF TGTGCCAGCAGATCGCTGTCCGGGGAGCTGTTTTTT
TRBD2 TRBJ2-4 TRBV15 NA CATSRVGLADIKNIQYF TGTGCCACCAGCAGGGTGGGGCTAGCGGATATCAAAAACATTCAGTACTTC
TRBD2 TRBJ2-3 TRBV20-1 few CSARDLTSGGPSTDTQYF TGCAGTGCTAGAGATCTCACTAGCGGGGGCCCTAGCACAGATACGCAGTATTTT
NA TRBJ1-2 TRBV20-1 NA CSARERPNYGYTF TGCAGTGCTAGAGAGCGGCCTAACTATGGCTACACCTTC
TRBD2 TRBJ2-3 TRBV29-1 many CSVRTSSGTDTQYF TGCAGCGTACGGACTAGTTCGGGCACAGATACGCAGTATTTT
NA TRBJ1-2 TRBV6-5 many CASTGGLGYTF TGTGCCAGCACTGGAGGGTTGGGCTACACCTTC
NA TRBJ2-3 TRBV12-3/TRBV12-4 few CASSLAGGGRVTQYF TGTGCCAGCAGTTTAGCCGGCGGAGGGAGAGTTACGCAGTATTTT
NA TRBJ1-2 TRBV9 NA CASSDSHHSIGGYTF TGTGCCAGCAGCGACTCCCACCATTCGATAGGCGGCTACACCTTC
TRBD1 TRBJ2-5 TRBV7-6 NA CASTTGARETQYF TGTGCCAGCACCACAGGGGCTCGGGAGACCCAGTACTTC
NA TRBJ2-6 TRBV6-2/TRBV6-3 NA CASREVGPGANVLTF TGTGCCAGCAGGGAGGTAGGGCCGGGGGCCAACGTCCTGACTTTC
TRBD2 TRBJ2-2 TRBV7-2 NA CASSRLAGGAGELFF TGTGCCAGCAGCCGACTAGCGGGAGGTGCCGGGGAGCTGTTTTTT
NA TRBJ2-6 TRBV7-9 many CASSLVTTGANVLTF TGCGCCAGCAGCTTGGTCACTACTGGGGCCAACGTCCTGACTTTC
TRBD2 TRBJ2-1 TRBV7-3 many CASSFIGTSAYNEQFF TGTGCCAGCAGCTTCATCGGGACTAGCGCCTACAATGAGCAGTTCTTC
TRBD1 TRBJ2-1 TRBV28 few CASSSPGTGGNNEQFF TGTGCCAGCAGTTCCCCCGGGACAGGGGGGAATAATGAGCAGTTCTTC
NA TRBJ2-3 TRBV7-9 few CASSWGGQTDTQYF TGTGCCAGCAGCTGGGGAGGACAGACAGATACGCAGTATTTT
NA TRBJ2-5 TRBV12-3/TRBV12-4 many CASSPKGDGQETQYF TGTGCCAGCAGTCCTAAAGGGGACGGCCAAGAGACCCAGTACTTC
NA TRBJ2-4 TRBV2 NA CASIGAKNIQYF TGTGCCAGCATCGGAGCCAAAAACATTCAGTACTTC
NA TRBJ2-2 TRBV20-1 once CSARWDTGELFF TGCAGTGCTAGGTGGGACACCGGGGAGCTGTTTTTT
TRBD2 TRBJ2-4 TRBV6-6 many CASSYLLADLAKNIQYF TGTGCCAGCAGTTACCTTCTAGCGGACCTAGCCAAAAACATTCAGTACTTC
NA TRBJ1-4 TRBV20-1 NA CSAPGDEKLFF TGCAGCGCCCCAGGTGATGAAAAACTGTTTTTT
NA TRBJ2-3 TRBV20-1 NA CSATVSDTQYF TGCAGTGCTACCGTCTCAGATACGCAGTATTTT
NA TRBJ2-7 TRBV2 NA CASSEDWSCEQYF TGTGCCAGCAGTGAAGACTGGAGCTGCGAGCAGTACTTC
NA TRBJ1-5 TRBV15 NA CATSSRTGAGPQHF TGTGCCACCAGCTCAAGAACAGGCGCAGGGCCCCAGCATTTT
NA TRBJ1-2 TRBV3-1 NA CASSRQGGRGGHGYTF TGTGCCAGCAGCCGCCAAGGCGGGAGAGGAGGCCATGGCTACACCTTC
TRBD2 TRBJ2-1 TRBV12-3/TRBV12-4 few CASSLWDYPNEQFF TGTGCCAGCAGTTTATGGGACTACCCCAATGAGCAGTTCTTC